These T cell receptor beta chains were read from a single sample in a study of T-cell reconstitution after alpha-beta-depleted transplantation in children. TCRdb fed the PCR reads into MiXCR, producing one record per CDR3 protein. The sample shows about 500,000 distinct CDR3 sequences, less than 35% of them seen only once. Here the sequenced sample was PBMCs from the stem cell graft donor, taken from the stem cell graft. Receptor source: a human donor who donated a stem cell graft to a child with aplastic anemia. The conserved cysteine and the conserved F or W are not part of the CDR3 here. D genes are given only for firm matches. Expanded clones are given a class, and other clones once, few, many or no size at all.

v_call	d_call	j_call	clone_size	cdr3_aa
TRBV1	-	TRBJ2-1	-	TSSQDSIRGPTYNEQF
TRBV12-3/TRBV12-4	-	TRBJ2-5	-	ASSFVGRETQY
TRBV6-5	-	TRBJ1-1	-	ASSYQTGSEAF
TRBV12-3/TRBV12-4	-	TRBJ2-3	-	ASSSHRDQITDTQY
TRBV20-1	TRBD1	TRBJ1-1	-	SARGQGDTEAF
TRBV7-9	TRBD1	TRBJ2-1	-	ASSSLASGQGKNEQF
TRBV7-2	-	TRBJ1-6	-	ASSSTPRGSPLH
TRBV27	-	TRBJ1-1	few	ASRNGYTEAF
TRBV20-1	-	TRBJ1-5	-	SATTGTPQH
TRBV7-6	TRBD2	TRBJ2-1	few	ASSVTSGSFDNEQF
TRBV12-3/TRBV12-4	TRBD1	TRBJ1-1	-	ASSRTGVTEAF
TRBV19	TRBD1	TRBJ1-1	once	ASKTGMNTEAF
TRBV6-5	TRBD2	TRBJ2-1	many	ASSYSTSGSSYNEQF
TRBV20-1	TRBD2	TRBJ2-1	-	SASGGRNSYNEQF
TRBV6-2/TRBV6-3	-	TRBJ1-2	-	ASSYSSLGYGYT
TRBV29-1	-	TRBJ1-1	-	SLQGKNTEAF
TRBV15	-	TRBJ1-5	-	ATSRGGWEQRNQPQH
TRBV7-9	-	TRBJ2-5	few	ASSLVGGSRETQY
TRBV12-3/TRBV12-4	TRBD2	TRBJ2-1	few	ASSHTSGRANEQF
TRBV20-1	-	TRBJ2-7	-	SASGSEFYEQY
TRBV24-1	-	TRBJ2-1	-	ATRRRGTDSEQF
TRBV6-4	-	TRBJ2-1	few	ASSDGVGVPYNEQF
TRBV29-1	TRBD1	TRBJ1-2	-	SVEDLDRAYGYT
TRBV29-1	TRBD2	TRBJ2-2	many	SVTSGLLRELF
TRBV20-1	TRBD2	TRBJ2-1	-	SARIWTSGNRVNNEQF
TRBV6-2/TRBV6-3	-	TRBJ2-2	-	ASSSPRVLSGELF
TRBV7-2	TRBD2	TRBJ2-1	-	ASSSRLAGVYNEQF
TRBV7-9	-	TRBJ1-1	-	ASSLLDGRSEAF
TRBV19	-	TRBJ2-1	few	ASRESYNEQF
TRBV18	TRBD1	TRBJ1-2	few	ASSPRTGTNYGYT
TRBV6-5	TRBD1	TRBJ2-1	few	ASSYSAVTGTDLYEQF
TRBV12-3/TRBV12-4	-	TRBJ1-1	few	ASSLALSTEAF
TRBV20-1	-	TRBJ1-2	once	SARVRGGSYGGYT
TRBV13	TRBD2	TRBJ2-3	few	ASSRTSGGPDTQY
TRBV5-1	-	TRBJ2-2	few	ASSPRQGELF
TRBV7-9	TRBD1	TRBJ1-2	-	ASSSDRDRGRAGYT
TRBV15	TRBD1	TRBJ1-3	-	ATSRKRDRSSGNTIY
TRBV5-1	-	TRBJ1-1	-	ASSPEGGLAF
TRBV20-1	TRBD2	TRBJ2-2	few	SARDPLAGFTGELF
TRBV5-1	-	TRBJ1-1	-	ATREGGTEAF
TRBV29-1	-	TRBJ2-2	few	SVASPGELF
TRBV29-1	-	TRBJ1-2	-	SVDDGVLGYT
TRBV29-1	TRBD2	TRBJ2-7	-	SVGLADYEQY
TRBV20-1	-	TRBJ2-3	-	SAVTDTQY
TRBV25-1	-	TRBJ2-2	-	ASRLTGGELF
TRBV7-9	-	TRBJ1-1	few	ASSWSQEGGPEAF
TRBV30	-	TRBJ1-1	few	AWSVHSGAEAF
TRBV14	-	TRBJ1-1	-	ASSRSGWTEAF
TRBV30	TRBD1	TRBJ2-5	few	AWINRGQGKGEETQY
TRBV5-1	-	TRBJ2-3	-	ASSLQTVASTDTQY
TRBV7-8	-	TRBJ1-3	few	ASRMGLGSGNTIY
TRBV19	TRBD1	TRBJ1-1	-	ASSKQGVVTEAF